This T cell receptor beta chain was captured in a study of blood T cell repertoires in COVID-19. Study-wide context: The United States, Italy and Spain provided the acute and convalescent COVID-19 samples. In each case, the material was cDNA or gDNA derived from T cells, B-cell-depleted T cells, or PBMCs.

In the original processing: Reference gene primer amplification in the assay estimated nucleated cell counts. Produced via immunoSEQ multiplex PCR; TCRdb's table is partial and in-frame only. That table is the source of V, J and clone size, and D and trimming were worked out from the DNA. The sample contains some 250,000 clones, roughly 84% of which appear only once. The sequenced material came from peripheral blood. This clonotype was sampled from a man aged 50 to 59 with active or convalescent COVID-19.

The CDR3 coding sequence is TGTGCCAGCAGTATTACTAGTCTCTATGGCTACACCTTC. Its protein is CASSITSLYGYTF. The J gene is TRBJ1-2, the V gene TRBV12-3 or TRBV12-4, with D unclear. The length of the CDR3 is 13 residues. With 5 bases removed from V and 4 bases from J, the gap between germline ends came to 11 bases.